The 8 T cell receptor beta chains given below trace back to one sample, sequenced in a study of shared clonotypes between healthy human individuals (dated by TCRdb to the early 2020s). Library generation was performed with the immunoSEQ multiplex PCR assay. TCRdb's version of the immuneACCESS table is confined to in-frame rearrangements and falls short of the full clone set. An unresolved V gene accounts for under half of the shortfall where checked; the remainder is of unknown origin. The sample profile shows 2 million to 3 million clones; 80% to 95% of them were found once. The ten biggest clones cover more than 0.35% of the sample. The sample consisted of naive CD4+ T cells from PBMCs. Read against the paper, the sample's cell subset or site label means: CD45RA+ positively selected. The source of these receptors is a man aged 18 to 29 in good health. Some clones in this sample may be carry-over from other donors' samples.

As for this clone: Other DNA sequences of this sample code for an identical CDR3. The chain combines TRBV5-4 with TRBJ2-3; 7 bases are a match to TRBD2. This CDR3 contains 16 residues. J lost 0 bases, V lost 0 bases, and 4 bases had no gene match. Germline V lookup: CDR1 SGHNT, CDR2 YYREEE (reference sequence). This CDR3 is CASSLGGSGSTDTQYF. The CDR3, as DNA: TGTGCCAGCAGCTTGGGAGGTAGCGGGAGCACAGATACGCAGTATTTT.

This chain links TRBV2 with TRBJ1-2; 7 bases fit TRBD1. V shed 6 bases, J shed 5 bases, and the junction held 6 bases outside the gene matches. The V gene's germline CDR1 is SNHLY and CDR2 FYNNEI. The CDR3 spans 13 residues. The CDR3 is CASRNAGGYGYTF. The DNA of the CDR3 is TGTGCCAGCAGGAACGCAGGGGGGTATGGCTACACCTTC.

J is TRBJ2-1 and V is TRBV29-1; the match to TRBD1 covers 10 bases. V dropped 1 base and J dropped 4; count of bases not matched to a gene: 1. The CDR3 covers 14 residues. CDR1 SQVTM and CDR2 ANQGSEA come from the germline V gene. This chain's CDR3 is CSVEGDRGYNEQFF. For the CDR3, the DNA is TGCAGCGTTGAAGGGGACAGGGGATACAATGAGCAGTTCTTC.

This clone was detected once. This rearrangement joins TRBV18 to TRBJ1-2; maybe TRBD1 (5 bases). Germline values: CDR1 KGHSH, CDR2 LQKENI. The V end lost 2 bases, the J end lost 6 bases, and 16 bases lay between the germline ends. The CDR3 contains 15 residues. This CDR3 is CASSPVAQGEHGYTF. CDR3 coding DNA: TGTGCCAGCTCACCAGTCGCCCAGGGAGAGCATGGCTACACCTTC.

This clone was seen only a few times. This chain connects TRBV14 to TRBJ1-1, with a weak D call TRBD1 (5 bases). V was trimmed by 0 bases and J by 10 bases, leaving 15 bases between them. The germline gives CDR1 SGHDN, CDR2 FVKESK. There are 14 residues in the CDR3. In DNA, the CDR3 is TGTGCCAGCAGCCAAGATCGTGGGGCCGTACGAGCTTTCTTT. Encoded protein: CASSQDRGAVRAFF.

This clone was picked up one time. The chain carries TRBV19 and TRBJ1-1, with D unresolved. Trimming took off 5 bases at V and 2 bases at J, with 9 bases between the two ends. Germline CDR1 is LNHDA and CDR2 is SQIVND (reference sequence). The CDR3 is made up of 13 amino acids. The chain's CDR3 is CASSEAGNTEAFF. The CDR3 DNA is TGTGCCAGTAGTGAGGCCGGTAACACTGAAGCTTTCTTT.

This chain uses TRBV7-3 with TRBJ2-3, with D perhaps assigned TRBD1 or TRBD2 (5 bases each). CDR1 is SGHTA, CDR2 FQGTGA, per germline. Trimming removed 2 bases from V and 8 bases from J, with 23 bases in between. The CDR3 contains 17 residues. The CDR3 loop reads CASSLALMGEGAGTQYF. The CDR3 coding sequence is TGTGCCAGCAGCTTAGCACTCATGGGGGAAGGGGCAGGTACGCAGTATTTT.

V is TRBV6-5 and J is TRBJ2-2, with 7 bases that match TRBD1. The germline V gene has CDR1 MNHEY and CDR2 SVGAGI. The ends lost 2 bases at V and 4 bases at J; junction bases unmatched: 7. The CDR3 has 16 residues. The CDR3 DNA is TGTGCCAGCAGTTACAAGGGGGCCGTTGGCACCGGGGAGCTGTTTTTT. Protein sequence: CASSYKGAVGTGELFF.